The 3 T cell receptor beta chains in this list originate from one sample, sequenced in a study of blood T cell repertoires in COVID-19. Profiling relied on immunoSEQ multiplex PCR, and the TCRdb table lists in-frame clones only, not all of them. The data show some 150,000 clones, about 86% seen once. The source material was peripheral blood. Receptors were obtained from a human donor with acute or convalescent COVID-19. The donor label of this sample is uncertain.

V usage is TRBV11-2 and J usage is TRBJ2-5; D is perhaps TRBD2 (5 bases). CDR1 SGHAT and CDR2 FQNNGV come from the germline V gene. The V end was cut by 1 base, the J end by 2 bases, with 17 bases between. There are 17 residues in the CDR3. The CDR3 loop reads CASSLGTWERRQETQYF. CDR3 nucleotide sequence: TGTGCCAGCAGCTTAGGCACCTGGGAGCGGCGGCAAGAGACCCAGTACTTC.

The V gene is TRBV5-6, the J gene TRBJ2-7; a weak D match, TRBD2 (6 bases). Germline V gene lookup returns CDR1 SGHDT and CDR2 YYEEEE. This CDR3 is 14 amino acids long. Trimming left V 6 bases short and J 0 bases short, with 13 bases between. CDR3 sequence: CASIRPSDSYEQYF. In nucleotides, the CDR3 is TGTGCCAGCATCAGACCTAGCGACTCCTACGAGCAGTACTTC.

This chain joins TRBV30 and TRBJ1-2; D is perhaps TRBD1 (5 bases). Germline CDR1 GTSNPN, CDR2 SVGIG (reference sequence). Trimming left V 6 bases short and J 7 bases short, with 12 bases between. The CDR3 totals 11 residues. The CDR3 region has the DNA TGTGCCTGTTCTAGCGGGGCTGGCTACACCTTC. Its protein is CACSSGAGYTF.